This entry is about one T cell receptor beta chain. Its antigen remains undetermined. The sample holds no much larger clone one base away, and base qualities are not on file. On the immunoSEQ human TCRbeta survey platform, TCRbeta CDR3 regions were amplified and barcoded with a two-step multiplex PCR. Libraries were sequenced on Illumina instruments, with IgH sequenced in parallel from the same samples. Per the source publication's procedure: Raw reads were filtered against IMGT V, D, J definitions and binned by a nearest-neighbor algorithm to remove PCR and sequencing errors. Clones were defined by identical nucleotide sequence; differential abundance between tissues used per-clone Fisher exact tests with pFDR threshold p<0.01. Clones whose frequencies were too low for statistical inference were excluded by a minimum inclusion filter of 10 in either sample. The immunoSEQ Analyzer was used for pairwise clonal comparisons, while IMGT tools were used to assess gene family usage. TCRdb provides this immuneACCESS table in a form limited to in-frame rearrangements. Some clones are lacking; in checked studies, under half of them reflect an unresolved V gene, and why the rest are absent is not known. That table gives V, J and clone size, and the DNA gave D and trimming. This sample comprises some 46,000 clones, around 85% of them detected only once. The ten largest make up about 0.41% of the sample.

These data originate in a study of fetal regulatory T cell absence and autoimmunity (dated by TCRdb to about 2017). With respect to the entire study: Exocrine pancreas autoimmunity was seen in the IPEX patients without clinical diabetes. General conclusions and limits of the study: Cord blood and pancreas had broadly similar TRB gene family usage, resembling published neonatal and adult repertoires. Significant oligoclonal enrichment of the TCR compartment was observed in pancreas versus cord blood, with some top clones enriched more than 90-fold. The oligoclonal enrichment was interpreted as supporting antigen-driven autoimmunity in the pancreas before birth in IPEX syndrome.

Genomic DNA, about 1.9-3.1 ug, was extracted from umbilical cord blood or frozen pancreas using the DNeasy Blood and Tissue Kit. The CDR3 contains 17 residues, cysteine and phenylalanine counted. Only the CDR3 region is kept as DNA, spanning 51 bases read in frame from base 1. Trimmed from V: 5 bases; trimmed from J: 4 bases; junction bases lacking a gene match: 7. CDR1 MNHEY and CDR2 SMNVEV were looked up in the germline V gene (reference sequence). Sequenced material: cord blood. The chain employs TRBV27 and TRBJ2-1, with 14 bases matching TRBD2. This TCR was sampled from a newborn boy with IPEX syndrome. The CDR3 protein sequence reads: CASSPQTSGRDYNEQFF. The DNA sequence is TGTGCCAGCAGTCCTCAGACTAGCGGGAGGGATTACAATGAGCAGTTCTTC.